What follows are 30 T cell receptor beta chains derived from one specimen sequenced in a study of molecular identifiers for immune sequencing clone quantification. TCRdb re-called the PCR reads with MiXCR, one entry per CDR3 protein. The sample includes under 350,000 distinct CDR3 sequences, about 23% of them seen just once. Sequencing used naive CD8+ T cells from blood, with Jurkat cell RNA spiked in. The sample's subset: FACS-sorted CD8+CD4-CCR7+CD45RA+ naive T cells. Receptors were obtained from a human donor in good health. Some libraries in this study had Jurkat cell RNA spiked in.

V usage is TRBV12-3 or TRBV12-4 and J usage is TRBJ1-3, with no clear D. V was cut by 1 base and J by 0 bases, with 7 bases left in between. This CDR3 comprises 15 residues. CDR3 sequence (DNA): TGTGCCAGCAGTTTAGGACACCTCTCTGGAAACACCATATATTTT. Encoded protein: CASSLGHLSGNTIYF.

This clonotype was seen a handful of times. J is TRBJ2-2 and V is TRBV20-1; the D gene is possibly TRBD2 (5 bases). The CDR3 spans 15 residues. Germline CDR1 and CDR2: DFQATT and SNEGSKA (reference sequence). Between the trimmed V and J ends, which lost 6 bases and 0 bases, there was a span of 14 bases. Here the CDR3 reads CSAMVAGTNTGELFF. CDR3 coding DNA: TGCAGTGCAATGGTTGCGGGTACGAACACCGGGGAGCTGTTTTTT.

The chain has TRBV12-3 or TRBV12-4 and TRBJ1-2; tentatively, D is TRBD1 (6 bases). The CDR3 has 13 residues. V was cut by 2 bases and J by 4 bases, with 8 bases left in between. The DNA of the CDR3 is TGTGCCAGCAGTTTACAGGGGTCCTATGGCTACACCTTC. This translates into CASSLQGSYGYTF.

The V call is TRBV12-3 or TRBV12-4, the J call TRBJ2-5; TRBD1 agrees at 9 bases. This CDR3 spans 15 amino acids. The ends lost 5 bases at V and 5 bases at J; junction bases unmatched: 9. CDR3 loop: CASSEGQGTHETQYF. The CDR3 nucleotides read TGTGCCAGCAGTGAGGGACAGGGCACTCATGAGACCCAGTACTTC.

This clonotype has a count of ten or more. V usage is TRBV12-3 or TRBV12-4 and J usage is TRBJ1-1; D call uncertain. Trimming took off 3 bases at V and 1 base at J, with 15 bases between the two ends. The CDR3 spans 16 residues. The CDR3 loop is CASSFWTDSSNTEAFF. For the CDR3, the DNA is TGTGCCAGCAGTTTTTGGACGGACTCTTCGAACACTGAAGCTTTCTTT.

This clonotype showed up just a few times. The chain is built from TRBV14 and TRBJ2-7, with a tentative D call TRBD1 (5 bases). Germline lookup yields CDR1 SGHDN and CDR2 FVKESK. The CDR3 loop spans 14 amino acids. The V gene lost 5 bases and the J gene lost 2 bases, with 13 bases spanning the gap. The CDR3: CASSKLDKAYEQYF. The DNA of the CDR3 is TGTGCCAGCAGCAAGCTGGACAAGGCCTACGAGCAGTACTTC.

This clonotype was seen at least ten times. The V call is TRBV7-6, the J call TRBJ2-5; 9 bases align to TRBD1. The CDR3 is 14 amino acids. Germline V CDR1 and CDR2: SGHVS, FNYEAQ. Trimming removed 4 bases from V and 4 bases from J; junction bases left unmatched: 4. The CDR3 DNA sequence: TGTGCCAGCAGCTCAACAGGGGGCGCAGAGACCCAGTACTTC. Translating gives CASSSTGGAETQYF. The whole variable domain, remainder taken from reference TRBV7-6 and TRBJ2-5, is GAGVSQSPRYKVTKRGQDVALRCDPISGHVSLYWYRQALGQGPEFLTYFNYEAQQDKSGLPNDRFSAERPEGSISTLTIQRTEQRDSAMYRCASSSTGGAETQYFGPGTRLLVL.

This clonotype was counted ten times or more. This chain joins TRBV15 and TRBJ2-1, with D possibly TRBD2 on 6 matching bases. Trimming took off 2 bases at V and 2 bases at J, with 13 bases between the two ends. This CDR3 spans 16 amino acids. Germline loops: CDR1 LNHNV, CDR2 YYDKDF (reference sequence). The CDR3 region has the DNA TGTGCCACCAGCAGATCTCTAGCGCCGACCTACAATGAGCAGTTCTTC. Amino acids: CATSRSLAPTYNEQFF.

This clonotype appeared a single time. V is TRBV29-1 and J is TRBJ2-1; 10 bases align to TRBD2. Germline CDR1 SQVTM, CDR2 ANQGSEA. The CDR3 has 15 residues. The CDR3 loop reads CGLSGTSEIYNEQFF. The CDR3 nucleotides are TGCGGCCTTAGCGGGACTAGCGAGATATACAATGAGCAGTTCTTC.

The table lists this clonotype with many counts. J is TRBJ2-3 and V is TRBV2; 8 bases align to TRBD2. The CDR3 totals 15 residues. The germline CDR1 and CDR2 sequences are SNHLY and FYNNEI. The ends lost 5 bases at V and 4 bases at J; junction bases unmatched: 8. The CDR3 spells CASSQEAGVSDTQYF. The CDR3 nucleotides are TGTGCCAGCAGTCAGGAAGCGGGAGTTTCAGATACGCAGTATTTT.

The CDR3 coding sequence is TGTGCCAGCAGTTTCGGGACACCGCTCGAGTATTTT. Amino acid sequence: CASSFGTPLEYF. The V and J genes are TRBV6-2 or TRBV6-3 and TRBJ2-3; D is possibly TRBD1 (6 bases). Trimming removed 4 bases from V and 13 bases from J, with 15 bases in between. Germline V gene data show CDR1 as MNHEY and CDR2 as SVGEGT. This CDR3 comprises 12 residues.

This clonotype was detected a few times. The V call is TRBV9, the J call TRBJ1-4, with 7 bases that match TRBD1. With V trimmed by 1 base and J by 4 bases, 4 bases remained unmatched. Germline-derived CDR1 and CDR2 are SGDLS and YYNGEE. There are 15 residues in the CDR3. The CDR3 DNA reads TGTGCCAGCAGCGTATGGGACAGCGATAATGAAAAACTGTTTTTT. This gives the protein CASSVWDSDNEKLFF.

This clonotype was found many times. The gene calls are TRBV6-5 and TRBJ1-1; D is ambiguous. Germline V lookup: CDR1 MNHEY, CDR2 SVGAGI. Trimming removed 2 bases from V and 6 bases from J, with 16 bases in between. The CDR3 is 15 residues long. The CDR3 region has the DNA TGTGCCAGCAGTTACGAAGAAGGGAGGGAGCCTGAAGCTTTCTTT. The encoded protein is CASSYEEGREPEAFF.

The V gene is TRBV30, the J gene TRBJ1-3; D not certain. V was cut by 2 bases and J by 2 bases, with 7 bases left in between. The CDR3 covers 13 residues. Germline values: CDR1 GTSNPN, CDR2 SVGIG (reference sequence). The DNA for the CDR3 is TGTGCCTGGAGTACCGGGCCTGGAAACACCATATATTTT. The encoded protein is CAWSTGPGNTIYF.

This clonotype has at least ten counts. The rearrangement links TRBV4-1 to TRBJ1-1; a possible D gene is TRBD1 (5 bases). V dropped 3 bases and J dropped 2 bases, with 10 bases sitting between them. This CDR3 contains 14 residues. CDR1 and CDR2 (germline): MGHRA, YSYEKL. CDR3 amino acids: CASSHYQGNTEAFF. CDR3 nucleotides: TGCGCCAGCAGCCACTATCAGGGTAACACTGAAGCTTTCTTT.

V is TRBV4-1 and J is TRBJ2-3; TRBD2 aligns across 9 bases. V dropped 4 bases and J dropped 4; count of bases not matched to a gene: 9. CDR3 length equals 16 residues. Germline CDR1 and CDR2: MGHRA and YSYEKL. DNA of the CDR3: TGCGCCAGCAGCCCCCCGGGACTAGCTTTTTCAGATACGCAGTATTTT. It is translated as CASSPPGLAFSDTQYF.

The sample holds many counts of this clonotype. This chain uses TRBV6-6 with TRBJ2-3; 7 bases fit TRBD2. Germline V gene sequence: CDR1 MNHNY, CDR2 SVGAGI (reference sequence). This CDR3 has 14 amino acids. After removal of 8 bases from V and 2 bases from J, the junction contained 7 bases not matched to a gene. The CDR3 reads CASSRSGDTDTQYF. The CDR3 nucleotides read TGTGCCAGCTCCCGAAGCGGGGACACAGATACGCAGTATTTT.

The table lists this clonotype with a few counts. The CDR3 DNA sequence: TGTGCCAGCAGCCCCAGGGACCCCGGAAACACCATATATTTT. Its translation: CASSPRDPGNTIYF. V is TRBV6-5 and J is TRBJ1-3; possible D gene TRBD1, 5 bases. Trimming took 6 bases from V and 4 from J, leaving 13 bases between them. This CDR3 is 14 amino acids long. Germline V gene lookup returns CDR1 MNHEY and CDR2 SVGAGI.

This clonotype was picked up many times. The chain employs TRBV7-2 and TRBJ2-1; D may be TRBD2 (5 bases). V was trimmed by 5 bases and J by 9 bases, leaving 14 bases between them. Germline CDR1 reads SGHTA; CDR2 reads FQGNSA. This CDR3 contains 13 residues. Here the CDR3 reads CASSPGLSSEQFF. The CDR3 DNA is TGTGCCAGCAGCCCTGGACTTAGCAGTGAGCAGTTCTTC.

The table lists this clonotype with a few counts. The genes are TRBV13 and TRBJ1-5; D remains ambiguous. Germline-derived CDR1 and CDR2 are PRHDT and FYEKMQ (reference sequence). This CDR3 contains 15 residues. V was cut by 5 bases and J by 4 bases, with 15 bases left in between. CDR3 DNA sequence: TGTGCCAGCAGCCTCAGGACGGGTACAAATCAGCCCCAGCATTTT. As protein: CASSLRTGTNQPQHF. Filled out from reference TRBV13 and TRBJ1-5, the complete variable domain reads AAGVIQSPRHLIKEKRETATLKCYPIPRHDTVYWYQQGPGQDPQFLISFYEKMQSDKGSIPDRFSAQQFSDYHSELNMSSLELGDSALYFCASSLRTGTNQPQHFGDGTRLSIL.

Many counts were recorded for this clonotype. The V call is TRBV29-1, the J call TRBJ2-7; 11 bases are shared with TRBD1. Germline CDR1 reads SQVTM; CDR2 reads ANQGSEA. Germline trimming cut 4 bases from V and 7 bases from J; bases unmatched to any gene: 6. This CDR3 region has 13 residues. The CDR3 region has the DNA TGCAGCGTTGTTGGACAGGGGGCGGTTGAGCAGTACTTC. Protein sequence: CSVVGQGAVEQYF.

This clonotype was recorded many times. The genes are TRBV28 and TRBJ2-3; D gene uncertain. The CDR3 is 16 residues long. The germline CDR1 and CDR2 sequences are MDHEN and SYDVKM. Between the trimmed V and J ends, which lost 6 bases and 4 bases, there was a span of 20 bases. CDR3 residues: CASSPWRGDKADTQYF. The CDR3, as DNA: TGTGCCAGCAGCCCCTGGCGAGGAGATAAAGCAGATACGCAGTATTTT.

This clonotype was counted many times. The V gene is TRBV7-9, the J gene TRBJ1-4; D gene ambiguous. V lost 0 bases and J 6 bases, leaving 8 bases between the germline ends. The V gene's germline CDR1 is SEHNR and CDR2 FQNEAQ (reference sequence). The CDR3 spans 14 residues. This chain's CDR3 is CASSLAVLYEKLFF. The CDR3 DNA is TGTGCCAGCAGCTTAGCGGTCCTCTATGAAAAACTGTTTTTT. Full variable domain (missing parts from reference TRBV7-9 and TRBJ1-4): DTGVSQNPRHKITKRGQNVTFRCDPISEHNRLYWYRQTLGQGPEFLTYFQNEAQLEKSRLLSDRFSAERPKGSFSTLEIQRTEQGDSAMYLCASSLAVLYEKLFFGSGTQLSVL.

The sample holds a few counts of this clonotype. This rearrangement joins TRBV7-9 to TRBJ2-7; 11 bases map to TRBD1. The CDR3 runs 16 residues. The V gene end was trimmed by 5 bases and the J gene end by 2 bases; junction bases not matched to a gene: 8. Germline V CDR1 and CDR2: SEHNR, FQNEAQ (reference sequence). CDR3 region: CASSEGQGVIPYEQYF. The DNA of the CDR3 is TGTGCCAGCAGCGAGGGACAGGGGGTAATCCCCTACGAGCAGTACTTC.

This clonotype was detected many times. The V and J genes are TRBV7-8 and TRBJ1-2; D not resolved. This CDR3 spans 14 amino acids. V was pared by 5 bases and J by 0 bases, with 10 bases between. The germline V gene encodes CDR1 SGHVS and CDR2 FQNEAQ. CDR3 in DNA: TGTGCCAGCAGCCAGACGGGAGCTAACTATGGCTACACCTTC. Translation: CASSQTGANYGYTF.

As concerns this clonotype: A much more abundant neighbour one base away suggests this may be a read error. The CDR3 does not close with the conserved phenylalanine or tryptophan, likely indicating a read error. The chain combines TRBV28 with TRBJ2-7; D unresolved. V lost 5 bases and J 5 bases, leaving 10 bases between the germline ends. The germline V gene has CDR1 MDHEN and CDR2 SYDVKM. The CDR3 is 12 amino acids. CDR3: CASSPTGDEQYL. For the CDR3, the DNA is TGTGCCAGCAGTCCTACTGGGGACGAGCAGTACTTG.

Many counts were recorded for this clonotype. CDR3 nucleotide sequence: TGCAGCGTTGAACCGGCAGGGGGGACTGAAGCTTTCTTT. It is translated as CSVEPAGGTEAFF. V gene TRBV29-1 combines with J gene TRBJ1-1; TRBD1 matches at 7 bases. J lost 5 bases, V lost 2 bases, and 5 bases had no gene match. Germline V gene sequence: CDR1 SQVTM, CDR2 ANQGSEA. CDR3 size: 13 residues.

With regard to this clonotype: This may be a read error, as it is one base from a much larger clone. The rearrangement links TRBV4-1 to TRBJ2-7; D uncertain. CDR3 size: 15 residues. Germline V lookup: CDR1 MGHRA, CDR2 YSYEKL. The CDR3 protein is CARSLWGSVKDEQYF. CDR3 sequence (DNA): TGCGCCAGAAGCCTTTGGGGTAGTGTTAAAGACGAGCAGTACTTC.

Comments on this clonotype: Relative to the germline gene, one junction end is altered; a read error may explain this. The V gene is TRBV6-2 or TRBV6-3, the J gene TRBJ2-6; D is unresolved. CDR1 and CDR2 (germline): MNHEY, SVGEGT. There are 15 residues in the CDR3. The chain's CDR3 is CAGSWKDAGANVLTF. The DNA for the CDR3 is TGTGCCGGCAGCTGGAAGGACGCTGGGGCCAACGTCCTGACTTTC.

This clonotype was seen repeatedly, ten times or more. The gene calls are TRBV28 and TRBJ1-5; TRBD1 agrees at 9 bases. The germline gives CDR1 MDHEN, CDR2 SYDVKM. V gave up 4 bases and J gave up 3 bases; unmatched junction bases: 7. The CDR3 has 16 amino acids. CDR3 residues: CASSSNLQGANQPQHF. CDR3 DNA sequence: TGTGCCAGCAGTTCTAACCTACAGGGGGCCAATCAGCCCCAGCATTTT.